This passage covers 19 T cell receptor beta chains from one sample sequenced in a study of blood T cell repertoires in COVID-19. The protocol was immunoSEQ multiplex PCR, while the TCRdb copy is restricted to in-frame clones and leaves out a portion. The sample shows tens of thousands of clones, over 75% of them seen only once. Sequencing input: peripheral blood. The source is a man in his fifties with active COVID-19.

This chain links TRBV5-1 with TRBJ1-2; TRBD1 is a possible D gene (6 bases). The CDR3 sequence is 16 residues long. Trimming cost V 0 bases and J 0 bases, with 12 bases left between them. Germline V lookup: CDR1 SGHRS, CDR2 YFSETQ. The DNA for the CDR3 is TGCGCCAGCAGCTTGGTCGGGGGGGCCTCTAACTATGGCTACACCTTC. It is translated as CASSLVGGASNYGYTF. The variable domain in full, with the rest retrieved from reference TRBV5-1 and TRBJ1-2, is KAGVTQTPRYLIKTRGQQVTLSCSPISGHRSVSWYQQTPGQGLQFLFEYFSETQRNKGNFPGRFSGRQFSNSRSEMNVSTLELGDSALYLCASSLVGGASNYGYTFGSGTRLTVV.

In regard to this clone: Relative to the germline gene, one junction end is altered; a read error may explain this. The CDR3 reads CASSLSGLNSGELFF. In DNA form, the CDR3 reads TGTGCCAGCAGTTTAAGTGGTCTGAACTCCGGGGAGCTGTTTTTT. This chain connects TRBV27 to TRBJ2-2; D remains unclear. The germline V gene has CDR1 MNHEY and CDR2 SMNVEV (reference sequence). This CDR3 contains 15 residues.

The gene calls are TRBV4-1 and TRBJ1-5; no clear D gene. Germline V gene lookup returns CDR1 MGHRA and CDR2 YSYEKL. This CDR3 region has 16 residues. Between the trimmed V and J ends, which lost 0 bases and 2 bases, there was a span of 11 bases. CDR3 loop: CASSQDGGLGNQPQHF. The CDR3 DNA is TGCGCCAGCAGCCAAGATGGAGGGTTGGGCAATCAGCCCCAGCATTTT.

The rearrangement links TRBV29-1 to TRBJ2-3, with 7 bases matching TRBD1. Germline CDR1 is SQVTM and CDR2 is ANQGSEA. CDR3 length: 12 amino acids. The ends lost 7 bases at V and 4 bases at J; junction bases unmatched: 5. CDR3 nucleotide sequence: TGCAGCGCCGGACAGGACGCAGATACGCAGTATTTT. This sequence encodes CSAGQDADTQYF.

This chain joins TRBV5-5 and TRBJ2-5, with D possibly TRBD2 on 5 matching bases. CDR3 length: 14 residues. Trimming left V 9 bases short and J 1 base short, with 16 bases between. Looked up from germline, CDR1 is SGHKS and CDR2 is YYEKEE (reference sequence). CDR3 bases: TGTGCCACCCATACAGAGGGCAGCCAAGAGACCCAGTACTTC. Translation: CATHTEGSQETQYF.

This clone was detected only once. V and J are TRBV4-3 and TRBJ1-1; D may be TRBD1 (5 bases). The V end was cut by 4 bases, the J end by 7 bases, with 16 bases between. This CDR3 is 14 amino acids long. Germline-derived CDR1 and CDR2 are LGHNA and YSLEER. CDR3 in amino acids: CASSPTAGESEAFF. As DNA, the CDR3 is TGCGCCAGCAGCCCAACGGCGGGGGAGAGTGAAGCTTTCTTT.

This rearrangement joins TRBV7-2 to TRBJ1-1, with 8 bases fitting TRBD1. Germline V gives CDR1 SGHTA, CDR2 FQGNSA. V shed 5 bases and J 3 bases; nucleotides not matched to a gene: 8. This CDR3 region has 15 residues. For the CDR3, the DNA is TGTGCCAGCAGCATTGACAGGGGAATGTACACTGAAGCTTTCTTT. Amino acids: CASSIDRGMYTEAFF.

The chain combines TRBV5-6 with TRBJ2-5, with 11 bases fitting TRBD1. This CDR3 contains 15 residues. The trim removed 4 bases at V and 4 bases at J, leaving 6 bases unmatched. Germline-derived CDR1 and CDR2 are SGHDT and YYEEEE. In nucleotides, the CDR3 is TGTGCCAGCAGCCCCGGGACAGGGGGTGCAGAGACCCAGTACTTC. Protein product: CASSPGTGGAETQYF. Variable domain in full (rest from reference TRBV5-6 and TRBJ2-5): DAGVTQSPTHLIKTRGQQVTLRCSPKSGHDTVSWYQQALGQGPQFIFQYYEEEERQRGNFPDRFSGHQFPNYSSELNVNALLLGDSALYLCASSPGTGGAETQYFGPGTRLLVL.

The V call is TRBV6-2 or TRBV6-3, the J call TRBJ2-7; possibly TRBD2 for D (6 bases). V was pared by 2 bases and J by 2 bases, with 13 bases between. This CDR3 contains 15 residues. Germline lookup yields CDR1 MNHEY and CDR2 SVGEGT. CDR3 DNA: TGTGCCAGCAGTTACAGGGCGGGGCGCCCCTACGAGCAGTACTTC. Its protein is CASSYRAGRPYEQYF.

This clone was counted a few times. J is TRBJ1-1 and V is TRBV27; 9 nucleotides match TRBD1. This CDR3 is 18 amino acids long. V lost 2 bases, J lost 3 bases, and 13 bases stayed unmatched. The germline gives CDR1 MNHEY, CDR2 SMNVEV (reference sequence). CDR3 in DNA: TGTGCCAGCAGTTTAGGAATGACTCACAGGGGGCGGGACACTGAAGCTTTCTTT. This gives the protein CASSLGMTHRGRDTEAFF.

V gene TRBV4-2 combines with J gene TRBJ2-7, with TRBD2 as a possible D gene (6 bases). V was pared by 0 bases and J by 3 bases, with 12 bases between. The CDR3 contains 15 residues. Germline assignment: CDR1 LGHNA and CDR2 YNFKEQ. The chain's CDR3 is CASSQDHGGVYEQYF. The CDR3 region has the DNA TGTGCCAGCAGCCAAGACCACGGGGGAGTCTACGAGCAGTACTTC.

This chain joins TRBV7-3 and TRBJ2-7; TRBD1 is a possible D gene (5 bases). Germline CDR1 is SGHTA and CDR2 is FQGTGA. V was pared by 2 bases and J by 6 bases, with 11 bases between. The CDR3 extends over 13 amino acids. The CDR3 reads CASSLGRDGEQYF. For the CDR3, the DNA is TGTGCCAGCAGCTTAGGCAGGGATGGCGAGCAGTACTTC.

This chain connects TRBV7-9 to TRBJ2-5; 10 nucleotides line up with TRBD2. Per the germline V gene, CDR1 is SEHNR and CDR2 is FQNEAQ (reference sequence). The CDR3 consists of 17 residues. The V gene end was trimmed by 3 bases and the J gene end by 2 bases; junction bases not matched to a gene: 9. In DNA, the CDR3 is TGTGCCAGCAGCTTTAGTAGCGGGGGGCCGGGGCAAGAGACCCAGTACTTC. Protein: CASSFSSGGPGQETQYF.

The chain is built from TRBV27 and TRBJ2-7; D might be TRBD2 (6 bases). The germline V gene encodes CDR1 MNHEY and CDR2 SMNVEV (reference sequence). V lost 5 bases and J lost 2, with 13 bases in between. This CDR3 is 14 amino acids long. The CDR3 DNA reads TGTGCCAGCAGTCTACAGGAGGGGCCCTACGAGCAGTACTTC. This encodes CASSLQEGPYEQYF.

The genes are TRBV10-3 and TRBJ1-5; tentatively, D is TRBD1 (6 bases). Trimming cost V 5 bases and J 0 bases, with 11 bases left between them. The germline CDR1 and CDR2 sequences are ENHRY and SYGVKD. The CDR3 consists of 15 residues. The CDR3 loop is CAISRDKYSNQPQHF. For the CDR3, the DNA is TGTGCCATCAGTAGGGACAAATATAGCAATCAGCCCCAGCATTTT.

This chain connects TRBV4-3 to TRBJ2-5; tentatively, D is TRBD2 (5 bases). CDR3 length equals 14 residues. With 1 base removed from V and 8 bases from J, the gap between germline ends came to 14 bases. Per the germline V gene, CDR1 is LGHNA and CDR2 is YSLEER. CDR3 nucleotides: TGCGCCAGCAGCCAAGGGGGAGCATATTTAACCCAGTACTTC. This sequence encodes CASSQGGAYLTQYF.

The J gene is TRBJ2-1, the V gene TRBV6-1, with TRBD1 identical over 7 bases. Germline V gene data show CDR1 as MNHNS and CDR2 as SASEGT. Trimming at V came to 4 bases and at J to 4 bases, leaving 10 bases not matched to a gene. This CDR3 spans 16 amino acids. The CDR3 DNA is TGTGCCAGCAGTGCCTCGGGACCAGGGGGATACAATGAGCAGTTCTTC. Translating gives CASSASGPGGYNEQFF.

This clone was recorded only once. The chain carries TRBV6-5 and TRBJ1-2; 8 bases line up with TRBD1. Germline CDR1 and CDR2: MNHEY and SVGAGI. Trimming removed 6 bases from V and 8 bases from J; junction bases left unmatched: 8. The CDR3 is 13 amino acids. The CDR3 nucleotides are TGTGCCAGCAGCCATCGGACAGGGAACGGCTACACCTTC. It encodes CASSHRTGNGYTF.

The chain carries TRBV28 and TRBJ1-2, with 10 bases matching TRBD1. The junction had 19 bases not matched to a gene; V was cut back by 8 bases and J by 4 bases. The CDR3 totals 18 residues. The germline gives CDR1 MDHEN, CDR2 SYDVKM. The CDR3 here is CASWVRGQGPGTVYGYTF. The CDR3 DNA sequence: TGTGCCAGCTGGGTTCGGGGACAGGGGCCGGGGACCGTCTATGGCTACACCTTC.